These 3 T cell receptor beta chains were sequenced from one sample in a study of blood T cell repertoires in COVID-19. This table comes from immunoSEQ multiplex PCR, and its TCRdb copy is limited to in-frame clones, with some not included. This table has 110,000 to 150,000 clones, approximately 86% appearing once. Material for sequencing was peripheral blood. The receptors here all came from a human donor in a cohort sampled during active COVID-19.

This clone is a singleton in its sample. This chain uses TRBV11-3 with TRBJ1-4; D might be TRBD1 (5 bases). V lost 0 bases, J lost 2 bases, and 13 bases lay in between. This CDR3 is built from 17 residues. CDR1 and CDR2 (germline): SGHNT, YENEEA. The CDR3 DNA follows: TGTGCCAGCAGCTTAGAGGGGCAGGGTGGCACTAATGAAAAACTGTTTTTT. Protein product: CASSLEGQGGTNEKLFF. The variable domain in full, with the rest retrieved from reference TRBV11-3 and TRBJ1-4, is EAGVVQSPRYKIIEKKQPVAFWCNPISGHNTLYWYLQNLGQGPELLIRYENEEAVDDSQLPKDRFSAERLKGVDSTLKIQPAELGDSAVYLCASSLEGQGGTNEKLFFGSGTQLSVL.

This clone was observed once. The chain employs TRBV3-1 (or the pseudogene TRBV3-2) and TRBJ2-7, with D possibly being TRBD2 (5 bases). This CDR3 has 15 amino acids. The V gene's germline CDR1 is LGHDT and CDR2 YNNKEL (reference sequence). V lost 1 base and J 2 bases, leaving 12 bases between the germline ends. This CDR3 reads CASSQGTHLTYEQYF. For the CDR3, the DNA is TGTGCCAGCAGCCAAGGGACTCACTTAACCTACGAGCAGTACTTC.

The chain carries TRBV10-3 and TRBJ2-3, with 9 bases lining up with TRBD1. Germline V gives CDR1 ENHRY, CDR2 SYGVKD. After removal of 6 bases from V and 1 base from J, the junction contained 5 bases not matched to a gene. This CDR3 is 15 amino acids long. CDR3 in DNA: TGTGCCATCAGCCGACAGGGGGGAGGCACAGATACGCAGTATTTT. This encodes CAISRQGGGTDTQYF.